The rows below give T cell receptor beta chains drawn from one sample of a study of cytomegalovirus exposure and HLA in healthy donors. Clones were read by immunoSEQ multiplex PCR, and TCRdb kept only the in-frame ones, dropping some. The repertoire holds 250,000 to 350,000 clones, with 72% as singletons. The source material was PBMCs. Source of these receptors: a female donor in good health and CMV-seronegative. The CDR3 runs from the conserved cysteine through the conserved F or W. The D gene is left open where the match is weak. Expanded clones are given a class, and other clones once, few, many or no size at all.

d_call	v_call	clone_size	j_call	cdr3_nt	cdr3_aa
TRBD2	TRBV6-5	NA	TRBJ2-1	TGTGCCAGCAGTTATCCGGGGGGAATAGAGCAGTTCTTC	CASSYPGGIEQFF
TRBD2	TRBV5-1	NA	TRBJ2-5	TGCGCCAGCACCCCTGGCGGACTAGCGGGGCCACAAGAGACCCAGTACTTC	CASTPGGLAGPQETQYF
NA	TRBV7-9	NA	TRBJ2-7	TGTTCCAGCAGCTTAACAGCCTACGAGCAGTACTTC	CSSSLTAYEQYF
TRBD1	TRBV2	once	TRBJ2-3	TGTGCCAGCAGTCAAGGGGACAGGATGAAAGTGGATTTT	CASSQGDRMKVDF
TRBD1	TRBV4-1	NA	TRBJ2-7	TGCGCCAGCAGCGATCCCGGGACAGATTACGAGCAGTACTTC	CASSDPGTDYEQYF
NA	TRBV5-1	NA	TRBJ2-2	TGCGCCAGTTCGGAGCCGTCTTACACCGGGGAGCTGTTTTTT	CASSEPSYTGELFF
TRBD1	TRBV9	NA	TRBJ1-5	TGTGCCAGCAGCGCGGGGGGGGGACAGGGGCAGCCCCAGCATTTT	CASSAGGGQGQPQHF
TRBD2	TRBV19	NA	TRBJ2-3	TGTGCCAGTAGTAGCCCTAGCGGGAGGGCCACCAGCACAGATACGCAGTATTTT	CASSSPSGRATSTDTQYF
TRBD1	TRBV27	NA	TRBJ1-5	TGTGCCAGCAGTTTATCGGGGACAGTCAATCAGCCCCAGCATTTT	CASSLSGTVNQPQHF
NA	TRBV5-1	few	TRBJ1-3	TGCGCCAGCAGCCCCCAGGGGTCCGCTGGAAACACCATATATTTT	CASSPQGSAGNTIYF
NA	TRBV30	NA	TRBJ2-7	TGTGCCTGGAGCGGGAAGAGCCTCGCCTACGAGCAGTACTTC	CAWSGKSLAYEQYF
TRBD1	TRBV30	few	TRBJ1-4	TGTGCCTGGGCGACAGGGCCCAATGAAAAACTGTTTTTT	CAWATGPNEKLFF
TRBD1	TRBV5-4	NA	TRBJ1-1	TGTGCCACAACCTCGGACAGGGGAGGTATGAACACTGAAGCTTTCTTT	CATTSDRGGMNTEAFF
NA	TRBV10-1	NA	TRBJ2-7	TGCGCCAGCAGTGAGTCGGGCAGAGCCTACGAGCAGTACTTC	CASSESGRAYEQYF
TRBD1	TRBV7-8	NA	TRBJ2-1	TGTGCCAGCAGCGCAGAAGGATGGGGACAGGTTTACAACAATGAGCAGTTCTTC	CASSAEGWGQVYNNEQFF
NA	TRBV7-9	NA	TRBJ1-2	TGTGGCAGCAGCTTACGGGCGCCAGGGTCTATGGACTATGGCTACACCTTC	CGSSLRAPGSMDYGYTF
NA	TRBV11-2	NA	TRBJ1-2	TGTGCCAGCAAAAACATAAAGGGAGAATTTAACTATGGCTACACCTTC	CASKNIKGEFNYGYTF
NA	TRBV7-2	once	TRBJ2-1	TGTGCCAGCAGCCCGCCGACTAACCATTTTGAAAGGTTCTTC	CASSPPTNHFERFF
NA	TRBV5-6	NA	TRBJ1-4	TGTGCCAGCAGCTTGAGACAGGTTAATGAAAAACTGTTTTTT	CASSLRQVNEKLFF
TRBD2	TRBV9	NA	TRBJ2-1	TGTGCCAGCTCCGGGACTAGGAACTACAATGAGCAGTTCTTC	CASSGTRNYNEQFF
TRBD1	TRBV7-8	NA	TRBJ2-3	TGTGCCAGCAGCTTTGGACAGGGGATAGGTACAGATACGCAGTATTTT	CASSFGQGIGTDTQYF
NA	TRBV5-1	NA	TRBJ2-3	TGCGCCAGCAGCTTAGGCTGGGCGATCACAGATACGCAGTATTTT	CASSLGWAITDTQYF
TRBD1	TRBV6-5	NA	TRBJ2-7	TGTGCCAGCAGTCCCTACAGGGGCTCCTACGAGCAGTACTTC	CASSPYRGSYEQYF
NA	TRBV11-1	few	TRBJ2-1	TGTGCCAGCAGCTTCGGGCAGGGAATAGAGCAGTTCTTC	CASSFGQGIEQFF
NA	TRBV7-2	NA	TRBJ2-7	TGTGCCAGCAGCTTGTCCGGCGGATCCAGCTCCTACGAGCAGTACTTC	CASSLSGGSSSYEQYF
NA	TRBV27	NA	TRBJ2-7	TGTGCCAGCAGTTTTCAGTTCTCCTACGAGCAGTACTTC	CASSFQFSYEQYF
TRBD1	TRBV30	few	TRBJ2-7	TGTGCCTGGAGACAGGGGACCTACGAGCAGTACTTC	CAWRQGTYEQYF
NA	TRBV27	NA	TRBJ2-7	TGTGCCAGCAGTTTATGGGGCGACGAGCAGTACTTC	CASSLWGDEQYF
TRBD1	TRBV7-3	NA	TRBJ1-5	TGTGCCAGCAGCCCGAGGAACGACAGGGTCGGTCAGCCCCAGCATTTT	CASSPRNDRVGQPQHF
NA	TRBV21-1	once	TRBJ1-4	TGTGCCAGCAGCAAGCCCTTGACAGGGAAACTGTTTTTT	CASSKPLTGKLFF
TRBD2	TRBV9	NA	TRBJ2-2	TGTGCCAGCAGCCCCGGGACTAGCGGGAGAAGACCCGGGGAGCTGTTTTTT	CASSPGTSGRRPGELFF
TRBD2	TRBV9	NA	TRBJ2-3	TGTGCCAGCAGCGGACTAGCGGGAGGGAGCGATACGCAGTATTTT	CASSGLAGGSDTQYF
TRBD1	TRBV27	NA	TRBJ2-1	TGTGCCAGCAGTTTCCCTGGACAGGGGGCGCGGAATGAGCAGTTCTTC	CASSFPGQGARNEQFF
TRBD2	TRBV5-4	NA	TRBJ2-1	TGTGCCAGCGGGAATGGGGCGGGAGAGGTTAACGATGAGCAGTTCTTC	CASGNGAGEVNDEQFF
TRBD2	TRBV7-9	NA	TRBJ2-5	TGTGCCAGCAACTACGCCGGACTAGCGGGAGGGACCCAGTACTTC	CASNYAGLAGGTQYF
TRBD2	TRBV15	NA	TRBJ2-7	TGTGCCACCCGGGCAACTAGCGGGAGCCACGAGCAGTACTTC	CATRATSGSHEQYF
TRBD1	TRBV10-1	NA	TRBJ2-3	TGCGCCAGCAGTGGACAGGGGATCATGCAGTATTTT	CASSGQGIMQYF
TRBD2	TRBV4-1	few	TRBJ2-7	TGCGCCAGCAGCCAAGGGGGACTAGCGGCCTCCTACGAGCAGTACTTC	CASSQGGLAASYEQYF
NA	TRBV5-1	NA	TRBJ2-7	TGCGCCAGCAGCTTGTCCGATAGCTCCTACGAGCAGTACTTC	CASSLSDSSYEQYF
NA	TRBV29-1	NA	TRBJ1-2	TGCAGCGGAGGAGACAGCTATGGCTACACCTTC	CSGGDSYGYTF
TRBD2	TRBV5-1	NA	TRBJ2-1	TGCGCCAGCAGCTCGACTAGCCGGCCAGACAATGAGCAGTTCTTC	CASSSTSRPDNEQFF
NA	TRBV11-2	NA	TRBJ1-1	TGTGCCAGCAGCCCCAGGACTGAAGCTTTCTTT	CASSPRTEAFF
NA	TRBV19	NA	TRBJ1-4	TGTGCCAGTAGAAACGAGCAGGCCGGAAAACTGTTTTTT	CASRNEQAGKLFF
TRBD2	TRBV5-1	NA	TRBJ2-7	TGCGCCAGCAGCCCCAGCGGGAGGGCCCACGAGCAGTACTTC	CASSPSGRAHEQYF
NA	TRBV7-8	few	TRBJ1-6	TGTGCCAGCAGCCCCCTGGGGGGTTTTTCACCCCTCCACTTT	CASSPLGGFSPLHF
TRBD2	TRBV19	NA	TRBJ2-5	TGTGCCAGTAGTATCACGGGAGGGCAAGAGACCCAGTACTTC	CASSITGGQETQYF
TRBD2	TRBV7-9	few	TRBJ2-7	TGTTCCAGCAGCTCCGGACTAGCGGGGATTAGCGAGCAGTACTTC	CSSSSGLAGISEQYF
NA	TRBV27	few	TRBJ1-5	TGTGCCAGCAAAAACGGTAATCAGCCCCAGCATTTT	CASKNGNQPQHF
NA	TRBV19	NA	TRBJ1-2	TGTGCCAGTAGCATACAACAGGGTGACTATGGCTACACCTTC	CASSIQQGDYGYTF
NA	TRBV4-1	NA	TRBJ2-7	TGCGCCAGCAGCCAAGACCCGTCGTCGTACGAGCAGTACTTC	CASSQDPSSYEQYF
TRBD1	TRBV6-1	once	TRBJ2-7	TGTGCCAGCAGTTTAGAGACAGGGCCCTACGAGCAGTACTTC	CASSLETGPYEQYF